This record looks at one T cell receptor beta chain sequence and its context. The sample originates from a study of blood T cell repertoires in COVID-19. The CDR3 runs to 15 residues. CDR1 and CDR2 (germline): MNHEY, SVGAGI. Trimming at V came to 7 bases and at J to 9 bases, leaving 15 bases not matched to a gene. Some clones are missing from TCRdb's copy, which holds only in-frame ones; the method was immunoSEQ multiplex PCR. In the table there are around 53,000 clones, about 87% of which are singletons. This TCR was sampled from a man between 45 and 60 years old with acute or convalescent COVID-19. Source material: peripheral blood. The chain employs TRBV6-5 and TRBJ2-3, with TRBD2 matching over 8 bases. This CDR3 is CASTGGREWSRTQYF. Written as DNA, the CDR3 is TGTGCCAGCACGGGAGGGCGGGAGTGGTCTAGGACGCAGTATTTT.